Each of the 19 T cell receptor beta chains below was sequenced from the same sample in a study of T cells in Graves' hyperthyroidism and ophthalmopathy. Amplified regions were TCR beta CDR3 sequences from RNA transcripts. An initial round of RT-PCR targeting the TCR CDR3 relied on the HTBI primer set. One entry per CDR3 protein, called by TCRdb with MiXCR from the multiplex PCR reads. The table shows 650,000 to 750,000 distinct CDR3 sequences, with roughly 15% occurring only once. The sample taken for sequencing was blood. Source of these receptors: a woman aged 18-35 years with Graves' hyperthyroidism.

This clonotype was found a few times. The chain uses TRBV9 and TRBJ2-1; D remains ambiguous. The length of the CDR3 is 14 residues. Germline V gene sequence: CDR1 SGDLS, CDR2 YYNGEE. V lost 4 bases and J 10 bases, leaving 18 bases between the germline ends. For the CDR3, the DNA is TGTGCCAGCAGCCCAGACCCCGGTCTTCGAGAGCAGTTCTTC. The encoded protein is CASSPDPGLREQFF. Looking up the rest from reference TRBV9 and TRBJ2-1 gives the full variable domain: DSGVTQTPKHLITATGQRVTLRCSPRSGDLSVYWYQQSLDQGLQFLIQYYNGEERAKGNILERFSAQQFPDLHSELNLSSLELGDSALYFCASSPDPGLREQFFGPGTRLTVL.

This clonotype was found many times. The rearrangement uses TRBV18 and TRBJ2-7; D is possibly TRBD2 (6 bases). V was shortened by 3 bases and J by 0 bases, with 6 bases between the two germline ends. The CDR3 sequence is 13 residues long. Germline lookup yields CDR1 KGHSH and CDR2 LQKENI. The DNA of the CDR3 is TGTGCCAGCTCACCGGAGGGCTCCTACGAGCAGTACTTC. Its protein product is CASSPEGSYEQYF.

The chain joins TRBV28 to TRBJ1-1; no reliable D call. Germline assignment: CDR1 MDHEN and CDR2 SYDVKM. The CDR3 sequence is 12 residues long. V shed 3 bases and J shed 11 bases, with 13 bases lying between them. The CDR3: CASSLRQSRAFF. CDR3 DNA: TGTGCCAGCAGTTTGAGACAATCCCGCGCTTTCTTT.

This clonotype was seen many times. The chain is built from TRBV12-3 or TRBV12-4 and TRBJ2-7; TRBD1 aligns across 8 bases. The CDR3 loop spans 15 amino acids. Trimming removed 3 bases from V and 2 bases from J; junction bases left unmatched: 6. In DNA form, the CDR3 reads TGTGCCAGCAGTTTCAAAGGGACAGGACCCTACGAGCAGTACTTC. It translates to CASSFKGTGPYEQYF.

In its sample, this clonotype was seen a few times. V and J are TRBV7-9 and TRBJ1-1; TRBD1 matches at 9 bases. Unmatched junction bases numbered 13, after V lost 2 bases and J lost 6 bases. Germline CDR1 reads SEHNR; CDR2 reads FQNEAQ (reference sequence). The CDR3 is made up of 17 amino acids. CDR3 in DNA: TGTGCCAGCAGCTTATCTGACATGGGACAGGGTTTGCCTGAAGCTTTCTTT. It specifies CASSLSDMGQGLPEAFF. Full variable domain (outside the CDR3, taken from reference TRBV7-9 and TRBJ1-1): DTGVSQNPRHKITKRGQNVTFRCDPISEHNRLYWYRQTLGQGPEFLTYFQNEAQLEKSRLLSDRFSAERPKGSFSTLEIQRTEQGDSAMYLCASSLSDMGQGLPEAFFGQGTRLTVV.

The chain uses TRBV7-2 and TRBJ2-7, with 12 bases fitting TRBD1. Germline V gives CDR1 SGHTA, CDR2 FQGNSA. This CDR3 region has 15 residues. V dropped 6 bases and J dropped 4; count of bases not matched to a gene: 7. CDR3 sequence (DNA): TGTGCCAGCAGTCCGGGACAGGGGGCTATTTACGAGCAGTACTTC. This translates into CASSPGQGAIYEQYF.

This clonotype occurred a few times. The gene calls are TRBV29-1 and TRBJ2-3; 8 positions agree with TRBD2. The CDR3 is 15 residues long. The V segment lost 0 bases and the J segment 1 base; nucleotides outside the gene matches: 3. CDR1 SQVTM and CDR2 ANQGSEA come from the germline V gene. The CDR3, as DNA: TGCAGCGTTGAAGAACTAGCGGCCCGCACAGATACGCAGTATTTT. This codes for CSVEELAARTDTQYF.

The rearrangement links TRBV27 to TRBJ2-3; the match to TRBD2 covers 14 bases. This CDR3 has 16 residues. Germline CDR1 reads MNHEY; CDR2 reads SMNVEV (reference sequence). The V segment lost 2 bases and the J segment 7 bases; nucleotides outside the gene matches: 5. The chain's CDR3 is CASSLGLAGGSNTQYF. In nucleotides, the CDR3 is TGTGCCAGCAGTTTAGGACTAGCGGGAGGATCGAATACGCAGTATTTT.

In regard to this clonotype: This may be a read error: a much more frequent sequence differs by one nucleotide. The conserved phenylalanine or tryptophan is not found at the CDR3 terminus, so this likely reflects a read error. The chain has TRBV11-1 and TRBJ2-3; the match to TRBD2 covers 9 bases. Germline assignment: CDR1 SGHAT and CDR2 FQDESV (reference sequence). The ends lost 4 bases at V and 2 bases at J; junction bases unmatched: 1. The CDR3 is made up of 14 amino acids. CDR3 residues: CASSSSGVTDTQYL. In nucleotides, the CDR3 is TGTGCCAGCAGCTCTAGCGGGGTCACAGATACGCAGTATCTT.

This clonotype was counted many times. V gene TRBV4-2 combines with J gene TRBJ2-7; possibly TRBD2 for D (5 bases). In germline, CDR1 is LGHNA, CDR2 YNFKEQ. Trimming took 2 bases from V and 0 from J, leaving 17 bases between them. CDR3 size: 17 residues. CDR3 in amino acids: CASSQREEAGSSYEQYF. The CDR3 coding sequence is TGTGCCAGCAGCCAAAGAGAGGAGGCGGGTAGCTCCTACGAGCAGTACTTC.

A word on this clonotype: Being one base from a much bigger clone, this may be a read error. This chain links TRBV24-1 with TRBJ2-3, with TRBD2 matching over 8 bases. CDR3 length equals 17 residues. J lost 2 bases, V lost 5 bases, and 11 bases had no gene match. Germline CDR1 and CDR2: KGHDR and SFDVKD. This CDR3 reads CATSARGGASTTDTQYF. The DNA of the CDR3 is TGTGCCACCAGTGCCCGGGGGGGGGCGAGTACCACAGATACGCAGTATTTT.

Ten or more counts support this clonotype. The V call is TRBV11-2, the J call TRBJ2-1; 7 bases map to TRBD1. The germline gives CDR1 SGHAT, CDR2 FQNNGV. The CDR3 has 15 amino acids. The trim removed 4 bases at V and 3 bases at J, leaving 6 bases unmatched. The CDR3: CASSSTGDGYNEQFF. CDR3 in DNA: TGTGCCAGCAGCTCAACAGGGGATGGCTACAATGAGCAGTTCTTC.

There are a few counts of this clonotype. The rearrangement uses TRBV19 and TRBJ2-1, with D possibly being TRBD2 (6 bases). V was pared by 1 base and J by 6 bases, with 19 bases between. The germline CDR1 and CDR2 sequences are LNHDA and SQIVND (reference sequence). CDR3 size: 17 residues. CDR3 loop: CASSIVKTSAIANEQFF. CDR3 in DNA: TGTGCCAGTAGTATAGTTAAGACTAGTGCAATCGCCAATGAGCAGTTCTTC. Combining the CDR3 with reference TRBV19 and TRBJ2-1 gives the whole variable domain DGGITQSPKYLFRKEGQNVTLSCEQNLNHDAMYWYRQDPGQGLRLIYYSQIVNDFQKGDIAEGYSVSREKKESFPLTVTSAQKNPTAFYLCASSIVKTSAIANEQFFGPGTRLTVL.

CDR3 region: CASSPPPGQGAGTQYF. As DNA, the CDR3 is TGTGCCAGCAGCCCCCCGCCGGGACAGGGGGCAGGAACGCAGTATTTT. This rearrangement joins TRBV7-6 to TRBJ2-3; 12 bases are a match to TRBD1. This CDR3 spans 16 amino acids. Germline CDR1 and CDR2: SGHVS and FNYEAQ. Germline trimming cut 5 bases from V and 9 bases from J; bases unmatched to any gene: 12.

Many counts were recorded for this clonotype. The V gene is TRBV6-1, the J gene TRBJ2-7; TRBD2 might be the D (6 bases). Trimming removed 5 bases from V and 0 bases from J, with 11 bases in between. Germline loops: CDR1 MNHNS, CDR2 SASEGT. The CDR3 runs to 14 residues. The CDR3 coding sequence is TGTGCCAGCAGTTCCGGGACTCCCTCCTACGAGCAGTACTTC. Its protein product is CASSSGTPSYEQYF.

This clonotype was found a few times. The CDR3 does not close with the conserved phenylalanine or tryptophan, likely indicating a read error. The chain employs TRBV13 and TRBJ2-5; TRBD2 aligns across 7 bases. Germline V lookup: CDR1 PRHDT, CDR2 FYEKMQ (reference sequence). This CDR3 has 13 amino acids. V trimming: 1 base; J trimming: 5 bases; junction bases outside the gene matches: 1. The DNA for the CDR3 is TGTGCCAGCAGCTTAGTCGGGGGGGAGACCCAGTACTGC. This gives the protein CASSLVGGETQYC.

In regard to this clonotype: Being one base from a much bigger clone, this may be a read error. The chain couples TRBV20-1 to TRBJ2-1; TRBD2 aligns across 9 bases. The CDR3 is 15 amino acids. CDR1 DFQATT and CDR2 SNEGSKA come from the germline V gene (reference sequence). The DNA of the CDR3 is TGCAGTGCTAGAAAGGCTAGCGGGGCTAACAATGAGCAGCTCTTC. This translates into CSARKASGANNEQLF.

This clonotype was counted a few times. V gene TRBV11-2 combines with J gene TRBJ2-5; unclear D gene. The CDR3 length is 16 residues. The germline V gene encodes CDR1 SGHAT and CDR2 FQNNGV. V was cut by 1 base and J by 5 bases, with 17 bases left in between. The CDR3: CASSLGGGDATETQYF. The CDR3 nucleotides are TGTGCCAGCAGCTTAGGTGGCGGCGACGCAACGGAGACCCAGTACTTC.

CDR3 in amino acids: CAWNGPSTDTQYF. The CDR3 nucleotides are TGTGCCTGGAATGGGCCTTCCACAGATACGCAGTATTTT. V usage is TRBV30 and J usage is TRBJ2-3; D remains ambiguous. Germline CDR1 GTSNPN, CDR2 SVGIG (reference sequence). Trimming took 4 bases from V and 2 from J, leaving 10 bases between them. The CDR3 is 13 residues long.